What follows is one T cell receptor (beta chain) and its context. The antigen remains undetermined. This sample is drawn from a study of tumor-infiltrating lymphocytes in localized non-small cell lung cancer. TCRdb's table, derived via immunoSEQ multiplex PCR, lists solely in-frame clones and lacks some. The table lists about 13,000 clones, about four fifths of them singletons. Findings and limits, study-wide: Recurrence-free survival showed no association with tumor T-cell fraction. Higher tumor T cell infiltration than in uninvolved lung was supported by TCRbeta sequencing. TCR sequencing covered a subset of patients with enough tissue. Each assay used a separate piece of the same tissue.

CDR3 length: 16 residues. Germline CDR1 reads GTSNPN; CDR2 reads SVGIG (reference sequence). Trimming took 3 bases from V and 4 from J, leaving 21 bases between them. The TCR comes from a human donor with non-small cell lung cancer. V gene TRBV30 combines with J gene TRBJ1-2; D not resolved. Material for sequencing was lung tumor tissue. CDR3 sequence reads: CAWSGLQSMVLYGYTF. CDR3 nucleotide sequence: TGTGCCTGGAGCGGCCTCCAGTCTATGGTCCTCTATGGCTACACCTTC.